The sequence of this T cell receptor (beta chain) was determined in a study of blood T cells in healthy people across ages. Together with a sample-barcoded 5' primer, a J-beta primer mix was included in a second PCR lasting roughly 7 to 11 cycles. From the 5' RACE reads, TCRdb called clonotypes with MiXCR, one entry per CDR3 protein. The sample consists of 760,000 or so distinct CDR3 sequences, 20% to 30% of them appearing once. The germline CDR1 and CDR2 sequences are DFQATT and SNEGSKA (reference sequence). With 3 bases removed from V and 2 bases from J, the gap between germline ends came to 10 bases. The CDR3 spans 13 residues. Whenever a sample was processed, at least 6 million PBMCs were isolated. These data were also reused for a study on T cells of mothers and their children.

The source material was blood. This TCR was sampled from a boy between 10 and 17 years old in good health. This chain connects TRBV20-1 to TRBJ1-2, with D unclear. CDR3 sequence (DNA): TGCAGTGCTAGGCGCGGGGAGAACTATGGCTACACCTTC. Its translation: CSARRGENYGYTF.